The rows below give T cell receptor beta chains drawn from one sample of a study of T cell changes during pregnancy in multiple sclerosis. Measured with immunoSEQ multiplex PCR; TCRdb has only the in-frame clones, and not every one. The sample contains roughly 35,000 clones, around 94% of which appear only once. Sequences were obtained from PBMCs (not recorded whether the cells were cultured). These receptors originate from a female donor with multiple sclerosis, enrolled in a pregnancy study. The CDR3 runs from the conserved cysteine through the conserved F or W. Clone size is shown for a subset of rows, as once, few, many or a class of expanded clone.

j_gene | abundance | v_gene | CDR3aa
TRBJ2-1 | - | TRBV6-5 | CASKLAGAKGEQFF
TRBJ1-1 | few | TRBV29-1 | CSVEIQGRGAFF
TRBJ2-5 | once | TRBV5-1 | CASSLGGGETQYF
TRBJ2-1 | - | TRBV2 | CASRNLAYWEQFF
TRBJ1-4 | - | TRBV6-1 | CASRTGTGGEKLFF
TRBJ2-1 | - | TRBV4-3 | CASSSLETEQFF
TRBJ2-7 | - | TRBV18 | CASSYAGSTLYEQYF
TRBJ1-2 | - | TRBV9 | CASSVASQFLNYGYTF
TRBJ1-2 | - | TRBV10-2 | CASSEGFGGYTF
TRBJ1-4 | - | TRBV30 | CAWSRTSVGSGKLFF
TRBJ2-5 | - | TRBV28 | CASIAGQGRETQYF
TRBJ2-1 | - | TRBV28 | CASSLSEQFF
TRBJ1-5 | once | TRBV28 | CASSLGFGQGSNQPQHF
TRBJ1-5 | once | TRBV2 | CASRSGGTQHF
TRBJ2-7 | - | TRBV5-6 | CASRRTGSSEQYF
TRBJ1-4 | once | TRBV27 | CASSWRQGINEKLFF